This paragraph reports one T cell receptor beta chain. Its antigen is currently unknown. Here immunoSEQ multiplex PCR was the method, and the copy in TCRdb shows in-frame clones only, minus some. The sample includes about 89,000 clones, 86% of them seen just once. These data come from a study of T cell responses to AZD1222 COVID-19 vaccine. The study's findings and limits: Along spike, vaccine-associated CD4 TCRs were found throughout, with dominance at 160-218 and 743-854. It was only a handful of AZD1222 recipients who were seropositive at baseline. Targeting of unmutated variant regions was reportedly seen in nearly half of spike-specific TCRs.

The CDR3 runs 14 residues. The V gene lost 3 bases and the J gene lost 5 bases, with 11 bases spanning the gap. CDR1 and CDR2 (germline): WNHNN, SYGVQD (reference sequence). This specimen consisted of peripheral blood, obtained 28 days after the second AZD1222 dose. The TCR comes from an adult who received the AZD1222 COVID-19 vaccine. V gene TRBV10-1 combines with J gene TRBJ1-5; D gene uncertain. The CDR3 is CASSEGNADQPQHF. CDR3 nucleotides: TGCGCCAGCAGTGAAGGGAATGCGGATCAGCCCCAGCATTTT.